The 2 T cell receptor beta chains in this list originate from one sample, sequenced in a study of post-analysis software for immune sequencing data. Study-wide points: Patients had higher frequencies than controls of roughly five TRBV segments, including TRBV5-6, TRBV5-1 and TRBV20-1.

No cognate antigen is known for these TCRs. cDNA libraries of TCR beta carried unique molecular identifiers. Using its own MiXCR run on the PCR reads, TCRdb lists one record per CDR3 protein. In the table there are about 680,000 distinct CDR3 sequences, around 64% of which are singletons. Input material: blood. All receptors derive from a girl aged 2-10 years with multiple sclerosis.

This clonotype was counted a single time. CDR3 in DNA: TGTGCCAGCAGCACTAGCGGGAGGAACACCGGGGAGCTGTTTTTT. It is translated as CASSTSGRNTGELFF. This chain uses TRBV25-1 with TRBJ2-2, with 11 bases fitting TRBD2. The trim removed 6 bases at V and 1 base at J, leaving 1 base unmatched. Germline loops: CDR1 MGHDK, CDR2 SYGVNS. There are 15 residues in the CDR3.

This chain links TRBV6-2 or TRBV6-3 with TRBJ1-5, with 11 bases aligning to TRBD1. CDR1 MNHEY and CDR2 SVGEGT come from the germline V gene. The CDR3 is made up of 16 amino acids. J lost 7 bases, V lost 8 bases, and 13 bases had no gene match. The CDR3 nucleotides are TGTGCCAGCTCGCAATACCAGGGACAGGGGGTGCAGCCCCAGCATTTT. This gives the protein CASSQYQGQGVQPQHF.